This T cell receptor (beta chain) derives from a study of regulatory T cells in long-lasting Graves disease. Arm-PCR with iRepertoire HTBI primers amplified the CDR3 regions for these TCR beta libraries. TCRdb itself ran the multiplex PCR reads through MiXCR, one entry per CDR3 protein. Of approximately 400,000 distinct CDR3 sequences listed, roughly 12% are singletons. This clonotype has only a few counts. Its target is not known. V was trimmed by 5 bases and J by 1 base, leaving 8 bases between them. The CDR3 totals 14 residues. The germline V gene has CDR1 SEHNR and CDR2 FQNEAQ (reference sequence). Indicated time point: newly diagnosed GD, antithyroid drugs for less than 3 months. Scientists built the TCR library using RNA that was extracted from PBMCs. Study observations and caveats: Persistent Graves' cases showed lower TCR diversity than newly diagnosed cases. It was in persistent disease that TRBV28, TRBJ1-2 and TRBJ2-5 were favored.

A further study also used this sample, focusing on T cells in Graves' hyperthyroidism and ophthalmopathy. That work states: If no ophthalmopathy progression occurred within 18 months, Graves' hyperthyroidism was stable. The study enrolled patients aged 18 to 65 with newly diagnosed hyperthyroidism of under 2 months' duration.

This receptor was obtained from a woman aged 18-29 years with Graves disease. The specimen was peripheral blood mononuclear cells (PBMCs), collected at new diagnosis, from a patient treated with antithyroid drugs. This rearrangement joins TRBV7-9 to TRBJ2-2; D gene unclear. This chain's CDR3 is CASSRSVNTGELFF. CDR3 in DNA: TGTGCCAGCAGCCGCTCCGTGAACACCGGGGAGCTGTTTTTT. The full variable domain, rest sourced from reference TRBV7-9 and TRBJ2-2, is DTGVSQNPRHKITKRGQNVTFRCDPISEHNRLYWYRQTLGQGPEFLTYFQNEAQLEKSRLLSDRFSAERPKGSFSTLEIQRTEQGDSAMYLCASSRSVNTGELFFGEGSRLTVL.